This T cell receptor (beta chain) came from a study of CD8 T cells in ankylosing spondylitis. TCRdb called the 5' RACE reads again in MiXCR, with one record for every CDR3 protein. The table has 150,000 to 250,000 distinct CDR3 sequences, around 13% seen once. To note about this clonotype: The target antigen is unknown.

Germline CDR1 and CDR2: SQVTM and ANQGSEA. V dropped 6 bases and J dropped 3; count of bases not matched to a gene: 2. The CDR3 spans 13 residues. Study observations and caveats: Blood of patients with ankylosing spondylitis appeared to be characterized by a TCR beta motif of several highly homologous variants.

The chain uses TRBV29-1 and TRBJ1-3; 10 bases line up with TRBD1. Sequencing input: blood, either unsorted or a sorted T cell fraction (not recorded which). The TCR sequence derives from a male donor with ankylosing spondylitis or in good health (not recorded which). The CDR3 bases are TGCAGCGTCGGGACAGGGGTTGGAAACACCATATATTTT. It encodes CSVGTGVGNTIYF. The complete variable domain, with remaining parts taken from reference TRBV29-1 and TRBJ1-3, reads SAVISQKPSRDICQRGTSLTIQCQVDSQVTMMFWYRQQPGQSLTLIATANQGSEATYESGFVIDKFPISRPNLTFSTLTVSNMSPEDSSIYLCSVGTGVGNTIYFGEGSWLTVV.